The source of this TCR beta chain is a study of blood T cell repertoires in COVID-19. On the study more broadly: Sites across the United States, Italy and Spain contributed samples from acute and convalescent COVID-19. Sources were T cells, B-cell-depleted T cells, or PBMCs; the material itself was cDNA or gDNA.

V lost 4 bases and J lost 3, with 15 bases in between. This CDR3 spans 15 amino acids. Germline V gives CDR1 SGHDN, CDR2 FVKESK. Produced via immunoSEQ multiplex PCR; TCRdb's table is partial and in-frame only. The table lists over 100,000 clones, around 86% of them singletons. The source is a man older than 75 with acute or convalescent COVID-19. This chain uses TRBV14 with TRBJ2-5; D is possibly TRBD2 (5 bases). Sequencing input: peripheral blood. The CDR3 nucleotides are TGTGCCAGCAGCCCGGGAATGAGGCCAGAAGAGACCCAGTACTTC. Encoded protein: CASSPGMRPEETQYF.